A single sample gave rise to the 16 T cell receptor beta chains below, sequenced in a study of regulatory T cells in long-lasting Graves disease. Construction of TCR beta libraries relied on iRepertoire HTBI primers and on Arm-PCR targeting CDR3 regions. TCRdb processed the multiplex PCR reads anew with MiXCR; each CDR3 protein has one entry. The data contain over 250,000 distinct CDR3 sequences, 22% of them singletons. Time point of the sample: persistent/refractory GD, antithyroid drugs over 5 years with positive TRAb. Extracted RNA from PBMCs served as the source of the TCR library. This specimen consisted of peripheral blood mononuclear cells (PBMCs), obtained when the disease was refractory, from a patient treated with antithyroid drugs. The receptors were sampled from a female donor with Graves disease.

This sequence joins TRBV7-2 and TRBJ2-2; D is perhaps TRBD2 (5 bases). CDR1 and CDR2 from the germline V gene are SGHTA and FQGNSA. This CDR3 has 16 residues. The V end was cut by 8 bases, the J end by 3 bases, with 19 bases between. CDR3 DNA sequence: TGTGCCAGCGAGGGTTCGGGGAATCCGGACACCGGGGAGCTGTTTTTT. It encodes CASEGSGNPDTGELFF. The entire variable domain, with the rest obtained from reference TRBV7-2 and TRBJ2-2, is as follows: GAGVSQSPSNKVTEKGKDVELRCDPISGHTALYWYRQSLGQGLEFLIYFQGNSAPDKSGLPSDRFSAERTGGSVSTLTIQRTQQEDSAVYLCASEGSGNPDTGELFFGEGSRLTVL.

This chain joins TRBV6-1 and TRBJ2-5; no definite D call. Germline V gives CDR1 MNHNS, CDR2 SASEGT. CDR3 length: 11 residues. V was clipped by 8 bases and J by 5 bases, with 9 bases between them. The DNA of the CDR3 is TGTGCCAGCTCTAATGGGGAGACCCAGTACTTC. It is translated as CASSNGETQYF.

The chain couples TRBV19 to TRBJ2-5; weak D call: TRBD1 (5 bases). The CDR3 sequence is 13 residues long. Germline V gene lookup returns CDR1 LNHDA and CDR2 SQIVND (reference sequence). Trimming removed 4 bases at V and 4 bases at J, with 10 bases between. DNA for the CDR3: TGTGCCAGTAGTACAACAGGCTTAGAGACCCAGTACTTC. Its protein product is CASSTTGLETQYF.

This chain uses TRBV10-3 with TRBJ1-4; 8 nucleotides align to TRBD1. Trimming at V came to 0 bases and at J to 5 bases, leaving 2 bases not matched to a gene. The CDR3 length is 15 residues. Germline values: CDR1 ENHRY, CDR2 SYGVKD. The CDR3 DNA follows: TGTGCCATCAGTGAGTCTGGACAGGGAAATGAAAAACTGTTTTTT. Its protein product is CAISESGQGNEKLFF.

The rearrangement joins TRBV20-1 to TRBJ2-1; D unresolved. The CDR3 spans 13 residues. Trimming took off 2 bases at V and 6 bases at J, with 11 bases between the two ends. CDR1 is DFQATT and CDR2 is SNEGSKA in the germline V gene (reference sequence). The CDR3 loop reads CSARPDLRNEQFF. Written as DNA, the CDR3 is TGCAGTGCTAGACCTGACCTACGCAATGAGCAGTTCTTC.

V and J are TRBV30 and TRBJ1-2; 10 bases are shared with TRBD1. Trimming removed 1 base from V and 8 bases from J; junction bases left unmatched: 13. The CDR3 is made up of 16 amino acids. Per germline, CDR1 GTSNPN and CDR2 SVGIG (reference sequence). The CDR3 spells CAWSGPGQGQTRGYTF. The CDR3 DNA reads as TGTGCCTGGAGTGGACCGGGACAGGGGCAAACCCGGGGCTACACCTTC.

The chain uses TRBV11-2 and TRBJ2-2; D is unclear. There are 16 residues in the CDR3. Trimming took 6 bases from V and 1 from J, leaving 15 bases between them. Germline values: CDR1 SGHAT, CDR2 FQNNGV. CDR3 sequence (DNA): TGTGCCAGCAGTCCTATTAGACGCCGGAACACCGGGGAGCTGTTTTTT. Translated, it gives CASSPIRRRNTGELFF.

This clonotype turned up a few times. The chain is built from TRBV7-6 and TRBJ2-2; D possibly corresponds to TRBD2 (5 bases). The CDR3 extends over 14 amino acids. CDR1 and CDR2 (germline): SGHVS, FNYEAQ. Trimming took 3 bases from V and 7 from J, leaving 12 bases between them. Here the CDR3 reads CASSLYGSDGELFF. The CDR3 DNA follows: TGTGCCAGCAGCTTGTACGGTAGCGACGGGGAGCTGTTTTTT.

This clonotype was seen many times. The rearrangement links TRBV20-1 to TRBJ1-4; D may be TRBD1 (5 bases). V lost 6 bases and J 2 bases, leaving 10 bases between the germline ends. Looked up from germline, CDR1 is DFQATT and CDR2 is SNEGSKA (reference sequence). This CDR3 comprises 13 residues. CDR3 residues: CSATKGTNEKLFF. The CDR3 nucleotides are TGCAGTGCCACAAAGGGGACTAATGAAAAACTGTTTTTT.

The sample holds many counts of this clonotype. The chain employs TRBV28 and TRBJ2-5, with D maybe TRBD1 (7 bases). The V end lost 4 bases, the J end lost 4 bases, and 13 bases lay between the germline ends. CDR3 length: 14 amino acids. Germline loops: CDR1 MDHEN, CDR2 SYDVKM. DNA for the CDR3: TGTGCCAGCAGTTCGGGGGACAGTCCAGAGACCCAGTACTTC. This sequence encodes CASSSGDSPETQYF.

The chain recombines TRBV5-6 with TRBJ1-2; D uncertain. The CDR3 is 14 residues long. CDR1 is SGHDT, CDR2 YYEEEE, per germline. V was shortened by 0 bases and J by 2 bases, with 8 bases between the two germline ends. The CDR3 DNA follows: TGTGCCAGCAGCTTGGGACACCCCAACTATGGCTACACCTTC. Translated, it gives CASSLGHPNYGYTF.

This clonotype was recorded a few times. The rearrangement joins TRBV29-1 to TRBJ1-4; 9 bases fit TRBD1. V lost 6 bases, J lost 5 bases, and 7 bases stayed unmatched. CDR3 length: 14 residues. The germline CDR1 and CDR2 sequences are SQVTM and ANQGSEA. The DNA of the CDR3 is TGCAGCGTAGTCCTCGGGACAGGGAATGAAAAACTGTTTTTT. Its protein is CSVVLGTGNEKLFF.

The rearrangement uses TRBV2 and TRBJ1-6; 11 positions agree with TRBD1. This CDR3 has 15 residues. CDR1 SNHLY and CDR2 FYNNEI come from the germline V gene. J gave up 10 bases and V 6 bases, and 8 bases lay outside the gene matches. As DNA, the CDR3 is TGTGCCAGCAGACCCGGGACAGGGGGAGGCTCACCCCTCCACTTT. Translation: CASRPGTGGGSPLHF.

This clonotype has at least ten counts. The chain has TRBV29-1 and TRBJ2-5; tentative D call: TRBD1 (6 bases). V dropped 3 bases and J dropped 0 bases, with 8 bases sitting between them. Germline V CDR1 and CDR2: SQVTM, ANQGSEA. The CDR3 is 13 residues long. The CDR3 sequence: CSVDGGNQETQYF. For the CDR3, the DNA is TGCAGCGTTGATGGGGGCAACCAAGAGACCCAGTACTTC.

This clonotype was observed at least ten times. V is TRBV15 and J is TRBJ1-6; D is undetermined. CDR1 and CDR2 from the germline V gene are LNHNV and YYDKDF (reference sequence). The CDR3 has 12 residues. The V gene lost 0 bases and the J gene lost 9 bases, with 3 bases spanning the gap. CDR3 bases: TGTGCCACCAGCAGAGAGAGTTCACCCCTCCACTTT. Protein: CATSRESSPLHF.

Concerning this clonotype itself: A much larger clone differs by one base, so this may be a read error. The chain combines TRBV2 with TRBJ2-5; the match to TRBD2 covers 13 bases. This CDR3 comprises 15 residues. Germline assignment: CDR1 SNHLY and CDR2 FYNNEI. CDR3 coding DNA: TGTGCCAGCAGACGGACTAGCGGGAGCAAAGAGGCCCAGTACTTC. Encoded protein: CASRRTSGSKEAQYF.